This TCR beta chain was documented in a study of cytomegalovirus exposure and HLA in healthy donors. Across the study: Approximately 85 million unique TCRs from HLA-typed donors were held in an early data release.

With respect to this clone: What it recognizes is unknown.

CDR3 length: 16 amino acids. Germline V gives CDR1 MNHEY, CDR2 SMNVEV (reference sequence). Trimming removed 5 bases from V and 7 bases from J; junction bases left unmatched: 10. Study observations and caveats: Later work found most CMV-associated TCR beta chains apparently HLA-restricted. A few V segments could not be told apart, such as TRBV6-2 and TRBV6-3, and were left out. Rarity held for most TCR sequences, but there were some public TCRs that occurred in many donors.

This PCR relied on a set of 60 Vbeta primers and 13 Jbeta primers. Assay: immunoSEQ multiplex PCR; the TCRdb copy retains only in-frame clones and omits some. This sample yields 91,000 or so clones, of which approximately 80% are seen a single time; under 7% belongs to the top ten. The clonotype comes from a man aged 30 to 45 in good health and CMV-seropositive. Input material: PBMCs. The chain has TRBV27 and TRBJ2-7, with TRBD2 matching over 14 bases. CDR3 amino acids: CASSTPGLAGAREQYF. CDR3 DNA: TGTGCCAGCAGTACCCCGGGACTAGCGGGAGCACGGGAGCAGTACTTC.